Listed below are T cell receptor beta chains from one sample, sequenced in a study of shared clonotypes between healthy human individuals. The data were produced by immunoSEQ multiplex PCR, yet TCRdb's version contains in-frame clones alone and is incomplete. The sample carries a few hundred thousand clones, approximately 71% recorded once. Sequenced material: PBMCs. These receptors were obtained from a woman between 40 and 55 years old in good health. Some clones in this sample may be carry-over from other donors' samples. The CDR3 runs from the conserved cysteine through the conserved F or W.

V gene,CDR3 protein
TRBV2,CASQRTGAKLFF
TRBV5-1,CASSPVGGTNEKLFF
TRBV7-2,CASSLRLDSNQPQHF
TRBV2,CASKKNSGNEKLFF
TRBV7-2,CASSSRATSEGEAFF
TRBV7-2,CASSQAGREQFF
TRBV27,CASSLIGVNTEAFF
TRBV25-1,CASRLYEQYF
TRBV5-1,CASSLSRISTDTQYF
TRBV30,CAWTLGSGNTIYF
TRBV18,CASSPWGGRNTEAFF
TRBV6-5,CASSGRASGNTEAFF
TRBV29-1,CSVEDRDRGTYEQYF
TRBV2,CASSGQGRYGYTF
TRBV11-2,CASSFSLAGSGSGYEQYF
TRBV30,CAWSSPGQGGEKLFF
TRBV2,CASSEWVQSTDTQYF
TRBV19,CASSNGGSMRETQYF
TRBV4-3,CASSALDYPTDTQYF
TRBV5-1,CASSLDTGINQPQHF
TRBV2,CASSEDRSSYNEQFF
TRBV28,CASSSDELRPYEQYF
TRBV10-2,CASGEVVGNEQYF
TRBV10-1,CASSVGGGNQPQHF
TRBV6-4,CASSPTGTQEAQYF
TRBV28,CASSQPGGGKGYEQYF
TRBV18,CASSPGQGTTQYF
TRBV5-4,CASSLGVGDGGYTF
TRBV10-3,CASLRDRGENTIYF
TRBV9,CASSPGPPGAKNIQYF
TRBV11-3,CASSLGSSAGTGELFF
TRBV28,CASSPPMAGARYEQYF
TRBV18,CASSPTQGNTGELFF
TRBV7-8,CASSRRTSFNYGYTF
TRBV5-1,CASSPTGGSSYEQYF
TRBV7-9,CASSPLAGARTDTQYF
TRBV14,CASSLRQGERETQYF
TRBV6-1,CASSEVQGHGYTF
TRBV4-2,CASSQDRAPQREQYF
TRBV4-3,CASSPQLAGADEQFF
TRBV11-2,CASSTPGLAGTGELFF
TRBV2,CASSAGTLNSEGNTIYF